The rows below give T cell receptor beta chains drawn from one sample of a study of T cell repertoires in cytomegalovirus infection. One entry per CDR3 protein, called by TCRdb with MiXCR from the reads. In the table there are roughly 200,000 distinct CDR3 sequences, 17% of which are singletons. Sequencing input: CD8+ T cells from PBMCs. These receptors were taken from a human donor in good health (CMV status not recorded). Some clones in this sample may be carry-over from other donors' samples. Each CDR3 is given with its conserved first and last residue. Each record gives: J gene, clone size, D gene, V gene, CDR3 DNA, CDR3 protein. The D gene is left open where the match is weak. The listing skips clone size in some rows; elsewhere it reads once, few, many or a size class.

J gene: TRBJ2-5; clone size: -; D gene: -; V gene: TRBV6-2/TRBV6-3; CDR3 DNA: TGTGCCAGCAGTTTCGGAACCTCGGGTTCCCAAGAGACCCAGTACTTC; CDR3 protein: CASSFGTSGSQETQYF
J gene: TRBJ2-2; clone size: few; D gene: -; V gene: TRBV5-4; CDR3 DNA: TGTGCCAGCAGAAGTTACACCGGGGAGCTGTTTTTT; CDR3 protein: CASRSYTGELFF
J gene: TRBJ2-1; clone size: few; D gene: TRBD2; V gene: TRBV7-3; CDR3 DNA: TGTGCCAGCAGCTTAAGGGGGCGGGGGGCCCTGCTGAATGAGCAGTTCTTC; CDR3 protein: CASSLRGRGALLNEQFF
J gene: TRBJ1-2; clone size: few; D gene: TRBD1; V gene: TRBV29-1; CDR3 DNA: TGCAGCGTTACAGCAAGACAGGGGGCGGGCTACACCTTC; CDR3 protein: CSVTARQGAGYTF
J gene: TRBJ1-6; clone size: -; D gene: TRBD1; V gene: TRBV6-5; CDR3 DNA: TGTGCCAGCAGGTGGGGACAGGGGCTTCATAATTCACCCCTCCACTTT; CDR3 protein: CASRWGQGLHNSPLHF
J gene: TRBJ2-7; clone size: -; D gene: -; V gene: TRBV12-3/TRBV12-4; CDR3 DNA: TGTGCCAGCAGTTTTGGGGGCGCAAACGAGCAGTACTTC; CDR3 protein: CASSFGGANEQYF
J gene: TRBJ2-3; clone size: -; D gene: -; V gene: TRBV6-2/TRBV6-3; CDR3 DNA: TGTGCCAGCAGTTATCCCCCTCCGCCCGGGGGTGAAGATACGCAGTATTTT; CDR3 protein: CASSYPPPPGGEDTQYF
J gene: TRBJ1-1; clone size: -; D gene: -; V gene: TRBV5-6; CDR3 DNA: TGTGCCAGCAGCTTGGAGGGAAACGGCGGCGTGAACACTGAAGCTTTCTTT; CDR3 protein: CASSLEGNGGVNTEAFF
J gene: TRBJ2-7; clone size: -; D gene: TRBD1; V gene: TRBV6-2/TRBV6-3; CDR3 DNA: TGTGCCAGCAGTGGGGATGGACAGGGGGCTCCACTCATGTCCTACGAGCAGTACTTC; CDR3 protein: CASSGDGQGAPLMSYEQYF
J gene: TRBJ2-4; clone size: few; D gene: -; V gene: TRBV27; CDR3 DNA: TGTGCCAGCAGTTCCCCGGCAGATCTAGCCAAAAACATTCAGTACTTC; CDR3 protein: CASSSPADLAKNIQYF
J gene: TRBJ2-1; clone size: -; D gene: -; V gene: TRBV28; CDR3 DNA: TGTGCCAGCAGTTCCTTTAACAATGAGCAGTTCTTC; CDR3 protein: CASSSFNNEQFF
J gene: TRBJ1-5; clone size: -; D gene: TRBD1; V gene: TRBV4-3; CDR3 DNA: TGCGCCAGCAGCCAAGAGACAGGGAAGCCCCAGCATTTT; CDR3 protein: CASSQETGKPQHF
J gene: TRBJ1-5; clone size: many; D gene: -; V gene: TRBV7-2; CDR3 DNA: TGTGCCAGCAGTTTTCTCGGGACGGGCAATCAGCCCCAGCATTTT; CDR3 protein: CASSFLGTGNQPQHF
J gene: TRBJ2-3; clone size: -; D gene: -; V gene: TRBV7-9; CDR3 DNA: TGTGCCAGCAGCATTCTTAGGACGGACTCTAGCACAGATACGCAGTATTTT; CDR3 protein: CASSILRTDSSTDTQYF
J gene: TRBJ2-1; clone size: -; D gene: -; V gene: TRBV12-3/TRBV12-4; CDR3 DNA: TGTGCCAGCAGTTTTGTCGGGAGCTCCTACAATGAGCAGTTCTTC; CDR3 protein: CASSFVGSSYNEQFF
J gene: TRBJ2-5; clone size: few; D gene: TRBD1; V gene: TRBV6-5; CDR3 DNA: TGTGCCAGCAGTTACAATCAGGGGGTGGGAGAGACCCAGTACTTC; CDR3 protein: CASSYNQGVGETQYF
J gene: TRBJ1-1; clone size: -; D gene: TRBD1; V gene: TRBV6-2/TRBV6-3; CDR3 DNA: TGTGCCAGCGGCAGGGACAGGGTCGGGTACACTGAAGCTTTCTTT; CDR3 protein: CASGRDRVGYTEAFF
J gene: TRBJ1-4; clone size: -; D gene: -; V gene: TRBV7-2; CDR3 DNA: TGTGCCAGCAGCTTATGGGGGCCTAATGAAAAACTGTTTTTT; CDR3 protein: CASSLWGPNEKLFF
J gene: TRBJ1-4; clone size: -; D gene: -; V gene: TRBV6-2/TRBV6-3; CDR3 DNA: TGTGCCAGCAGCAAGGCTGAAAAACTGTTTTTT; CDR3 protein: CASSKAEKLFF
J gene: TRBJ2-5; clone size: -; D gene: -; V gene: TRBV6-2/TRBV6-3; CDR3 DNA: TGTGCCAGCAGTTACGAGGGTTGGGAGACCCAGTACTTC; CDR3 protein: CASSYEGWETQYF
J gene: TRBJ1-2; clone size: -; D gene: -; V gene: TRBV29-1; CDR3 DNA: TGCAGCACCAGGCAGGGGTCGTATGGCTACACCTTC; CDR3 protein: CSTRQGSYGYTF
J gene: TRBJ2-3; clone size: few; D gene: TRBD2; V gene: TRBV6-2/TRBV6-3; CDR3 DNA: TGTGCCAGCAGTTGGTCCGGACTAGCGAGCACAGATACGCAGTATTTT; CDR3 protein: CASSWSGLASTDTQYF
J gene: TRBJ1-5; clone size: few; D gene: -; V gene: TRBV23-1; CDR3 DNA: TGCGCCAGCAACCGACAGATTAGGACTAATAGCAATCAGCCCCAGCATTTT; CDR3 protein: CASNRQIRTNSNQPQHF
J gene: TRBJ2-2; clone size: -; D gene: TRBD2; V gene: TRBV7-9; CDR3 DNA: TGTGCTAGCAGCTTAAGGACTAGCGGACCGAACACCGGGGAGCTGTTTTTT; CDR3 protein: CASSLRTSGPNTGELFF
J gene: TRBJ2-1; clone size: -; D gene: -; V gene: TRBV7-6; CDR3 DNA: TGTGCCAGCAGCCCCGAAGTTGGGGGGGGGCGTAATGAGCAGTTCTTC; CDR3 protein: CASSPEVGGGRNEQFF
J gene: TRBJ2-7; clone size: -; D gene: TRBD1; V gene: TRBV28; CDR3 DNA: TGTGCCAGCAGTTTATTATCCCGGACAGGGAGCCCCTACGAGCAGTACTTC; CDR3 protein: CASSLLSRTGSPYEQYF
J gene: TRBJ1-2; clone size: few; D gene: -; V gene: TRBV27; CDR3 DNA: TGTGCCAGCAGTTTCGGCAGCCTAGGCTATGGCTACACCTTC; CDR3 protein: CASSFGSLGYGYTF
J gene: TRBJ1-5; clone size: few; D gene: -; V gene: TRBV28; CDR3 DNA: TGCGCCAGCAGTTTCCCCGGGGGCAACAATCAGCCCCAGCATTTT; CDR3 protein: CASSFPGGNNQPQHF
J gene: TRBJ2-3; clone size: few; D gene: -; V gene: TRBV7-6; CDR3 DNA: TGTGCCAGCAGCTCCTTGGGCAGCACAGATACGCAGTATTTT; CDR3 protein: CASSSLGSTDTQYF
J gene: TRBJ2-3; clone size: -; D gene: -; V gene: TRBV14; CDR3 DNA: TGTGCCAGCAGCCAAGATTCGCCAGGGAGATTGGGGCCCACAGATACGCAGTATTTT; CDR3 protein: CASSQDSPGRLGPTDTQYF
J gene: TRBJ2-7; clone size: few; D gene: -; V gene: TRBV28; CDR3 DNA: TGTGCCAGCAGTTGGGACCATGAGCAGTACTTC; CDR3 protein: CASSWDHEQYF
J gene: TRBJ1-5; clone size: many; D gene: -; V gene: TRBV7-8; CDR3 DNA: TGTGCCAGCAGCCCAGGGCTAAATAGCAATCAGCCCCAGCATTTT; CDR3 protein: CASSPGLNSNQPQHF
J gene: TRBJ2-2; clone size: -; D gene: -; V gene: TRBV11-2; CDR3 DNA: TGTGCCAGCAGCTTCCCCGTCGCGCAGGCGAACACCGGGGAGCTGTTTTTT; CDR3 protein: CASSFPVAQANTGELFF
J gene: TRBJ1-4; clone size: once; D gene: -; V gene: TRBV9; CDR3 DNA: TGTGCCAGCAGCGTAGCGGGCGGTTATAATGAAAAACTGTTTTTT; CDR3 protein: CASSVAGGYNEKLFF
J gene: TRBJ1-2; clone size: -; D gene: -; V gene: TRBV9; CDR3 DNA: TGTGCCAGCAGCGTAGGGCAGGGAAGAGGCTACACCTTC; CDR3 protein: CASSVGQGRGYTF
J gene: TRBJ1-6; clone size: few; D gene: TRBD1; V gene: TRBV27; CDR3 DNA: TGTGCCAGCAGTTCCCGACAGGGACGGTCACCCCTCCACTTT; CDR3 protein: CASSSRQGRSPLHF
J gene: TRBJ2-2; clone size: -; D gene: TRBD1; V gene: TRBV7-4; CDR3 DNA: TGTGCCAGCAGCGGCTCAGGGACAGAAAACACCGGGGAGCTGTTTTTT; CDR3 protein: CASSGSGTENTGELFF
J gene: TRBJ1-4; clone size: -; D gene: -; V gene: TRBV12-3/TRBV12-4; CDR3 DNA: TGTGCCAGCAGCCACCCCAGCCCAAATGAAAAACTGTTTTTT; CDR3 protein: CASSHPSPNEKLFF
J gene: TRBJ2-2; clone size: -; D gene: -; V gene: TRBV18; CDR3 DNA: TGTGCCAGCTCACCAAGGGGGGCCGCGAACACCGGGGAGCTGTTTTTT; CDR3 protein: CASSPRGAANTGELFF
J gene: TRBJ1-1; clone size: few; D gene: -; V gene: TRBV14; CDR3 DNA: TGTGCCAGCAGATCTAGAGGGGAGAACACTGAAGCTTTCTTT; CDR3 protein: CASRSRGENTEAFF
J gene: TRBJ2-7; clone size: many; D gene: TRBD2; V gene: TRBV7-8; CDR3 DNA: TGTGCCAGCGGATTAGCGGGGGGTTACTCCTACGAGCAGTACTTC; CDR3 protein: CASGLAGGYSYEQYF
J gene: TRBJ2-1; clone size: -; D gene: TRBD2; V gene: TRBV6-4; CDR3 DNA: TGTGCCAGCAGTGACGAAGTAGCGGGGGGATACAATGAGCAGTTCTTC; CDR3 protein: CASSDEVAGGYNEQFF
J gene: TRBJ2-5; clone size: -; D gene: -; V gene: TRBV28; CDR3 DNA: TGTGCCAGCACCCCGGCGGGCCGGGAGACCCAGTACTTC; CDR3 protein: CASTPAGRETQYF
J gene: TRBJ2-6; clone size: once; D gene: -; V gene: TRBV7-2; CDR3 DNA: TGTGCCAGCAGCTTCCTGGACAGTGCACTCTCTGGGGCCAACGTCCTGACTTTC; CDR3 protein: CASSFLDSALSGANVLTF
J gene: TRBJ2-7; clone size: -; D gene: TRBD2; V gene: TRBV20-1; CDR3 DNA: TGCAGTGCTAGAGATAAGGGACTAGCGGTCTCCTACGAGCAGTACTTC; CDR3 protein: CSARDKGLAVSYEQYF
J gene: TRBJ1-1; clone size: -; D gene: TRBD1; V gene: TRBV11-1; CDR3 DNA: TGTGCCAGCAGCCGAGGGGAGGGGGCAAGTACTGAAGCTTTCTTT; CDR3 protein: CASSRGEGASTEAFF
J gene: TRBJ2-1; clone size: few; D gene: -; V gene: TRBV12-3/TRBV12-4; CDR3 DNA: TGTGCCAGCAGTCTGACTAGTCACAATGAGCAGTTCTTC; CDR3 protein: CASSLTSHNEQFF
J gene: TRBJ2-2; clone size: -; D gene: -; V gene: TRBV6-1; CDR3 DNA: TGTGCCAGCAGTACCCAAGGAAGCGGGTACGCGAACACCGGGGAGCTGTTTTTT; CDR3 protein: CASSTQGSGYANTGELFF
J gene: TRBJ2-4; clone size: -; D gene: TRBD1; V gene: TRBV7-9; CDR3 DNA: TGTGCCAGCAGCTCTTCCTCCTCACAGGGGTCTCAAGCGAGAAACATTCAGTACTTC; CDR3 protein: CASSSSSSQGSQARNIQYF
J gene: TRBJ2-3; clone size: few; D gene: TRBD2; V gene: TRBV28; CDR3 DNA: TGTGCCAGCAGTTCCGGACTAGCGGGGGCGGAGACGCAGTATTTT; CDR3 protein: CASSSGLAGAETQYF
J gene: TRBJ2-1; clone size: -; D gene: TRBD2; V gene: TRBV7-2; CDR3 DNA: TGTGCCAGCAGCTTAGCGGGGGGGTACGAGCAGTTCTTC; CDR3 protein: CASSLAGGYEQFF
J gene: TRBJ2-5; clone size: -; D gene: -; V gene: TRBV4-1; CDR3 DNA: TGCGCCAGCAGCCAAGCTGAGACCCAGTACTTC; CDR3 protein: CASSQAETQYF
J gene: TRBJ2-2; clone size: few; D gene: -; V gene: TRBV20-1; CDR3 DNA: TGCAGTGCTAGAGATCCCTTAGACCGAACGAACACCGGGGAGCTGTTTTTT; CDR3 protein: CSARDPLDRTNTGELFF
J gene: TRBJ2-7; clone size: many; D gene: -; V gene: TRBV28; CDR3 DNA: TGTGCCAGCAGTTCGAGGACTTTAAGGCCCTACGAGCAGTACTTC; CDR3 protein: CASSSRTLRPYEQYF